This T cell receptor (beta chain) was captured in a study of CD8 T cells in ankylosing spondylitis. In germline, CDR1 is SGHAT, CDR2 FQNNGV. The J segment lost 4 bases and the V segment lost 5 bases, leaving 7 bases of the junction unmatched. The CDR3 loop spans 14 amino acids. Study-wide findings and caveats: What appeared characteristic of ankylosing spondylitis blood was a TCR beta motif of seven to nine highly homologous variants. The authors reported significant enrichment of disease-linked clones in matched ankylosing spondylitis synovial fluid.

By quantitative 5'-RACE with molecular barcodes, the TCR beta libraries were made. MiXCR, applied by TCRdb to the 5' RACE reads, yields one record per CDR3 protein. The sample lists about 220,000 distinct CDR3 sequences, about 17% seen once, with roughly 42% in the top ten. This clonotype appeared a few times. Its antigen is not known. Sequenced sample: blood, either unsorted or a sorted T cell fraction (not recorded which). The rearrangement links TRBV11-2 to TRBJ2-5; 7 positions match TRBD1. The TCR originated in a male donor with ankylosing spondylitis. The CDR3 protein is CASSPTGSRETQYF. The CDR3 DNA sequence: TGTGCCAGCAGCCCGACAGGGTCTAGAGAGACCCAGTACTTC. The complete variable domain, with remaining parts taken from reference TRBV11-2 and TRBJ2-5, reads EAGVAQSPRYKIIEKRQSVAFWCNPISGHATLYWYQQILGQGPKLLIQFQNNGVVDDSQLPKDRFSAERLKGVDSTLKIQPAKLEDSAVYLCASSPTGSRETQYFGPGTRLLVL.